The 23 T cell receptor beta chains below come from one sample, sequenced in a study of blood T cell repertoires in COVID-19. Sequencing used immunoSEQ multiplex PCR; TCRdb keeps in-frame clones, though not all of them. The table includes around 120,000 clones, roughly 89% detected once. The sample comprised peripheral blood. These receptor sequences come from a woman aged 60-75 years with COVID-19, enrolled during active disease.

CDR3 sequence: CASSQDPPTSTDTQYF. The CDR3 DNA reads as TGTGCCAGCAGCCAAGATCCCCCCACTAGCACAGATACGCAGTATTTT. The rearrangement uses TRBV3-1 (or the pseudogene TRBV3-2) and TRBJ2-3; D is uncertain. The CDR3 is 16 amino acids. Germline CDR1 is LGHDT and CDR2 is YNNKEL (reference sequence). V lost 0 bases, J lost 0 bases, and 10 bases lay in between.

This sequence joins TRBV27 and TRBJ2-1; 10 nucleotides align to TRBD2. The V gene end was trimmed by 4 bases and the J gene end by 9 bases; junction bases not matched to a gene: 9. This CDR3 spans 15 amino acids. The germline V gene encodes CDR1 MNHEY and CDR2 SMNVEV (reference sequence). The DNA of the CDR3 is TGTGCCAGCAGTTCGAGCGGGGGGGCCTATGGTGAGCAGTTCTTC. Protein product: CASSSSGGAYGEQFF.

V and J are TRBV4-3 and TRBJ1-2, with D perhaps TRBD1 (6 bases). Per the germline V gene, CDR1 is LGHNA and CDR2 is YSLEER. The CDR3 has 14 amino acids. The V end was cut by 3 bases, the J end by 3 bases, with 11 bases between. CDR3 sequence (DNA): TGCGCCAGCAGCCAGGACAGCGGACACTATGGCTACACCTTC. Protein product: CASSQDSGHYGYTF.

CDR3 sequence reads: CAWSVGQGAQYEQYF. CDR3 nucleotide sequence: TGTGCCTGGAGTGTCGGGCAGGGGGCGCAGTACGAGCAGTACTTC. The genes are TRBV30 and TRBJ2-7; 8 bases fit TRBD1. The CDR3 spans 15 residues. Germline lookup yields CDR1 GTSNPN and CDR2 SVGIG (reference sequence). Trimming cost V 0 bases and J 4 bases; bases outside gene matches: 8.

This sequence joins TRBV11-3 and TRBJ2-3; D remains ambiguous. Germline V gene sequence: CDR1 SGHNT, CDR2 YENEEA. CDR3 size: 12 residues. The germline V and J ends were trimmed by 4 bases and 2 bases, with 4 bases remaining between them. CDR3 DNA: TGTGCCAGCAGCTCCAACACAGATACGCAGTATTTT. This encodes CASSSNTDTQYF.

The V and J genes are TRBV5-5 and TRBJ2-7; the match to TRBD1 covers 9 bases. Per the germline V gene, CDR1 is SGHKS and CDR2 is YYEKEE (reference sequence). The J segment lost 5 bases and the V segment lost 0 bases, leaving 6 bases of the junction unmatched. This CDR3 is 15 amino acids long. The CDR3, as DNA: TGTGCCAGCAGCTTGGAGGGACAGGGTCTAAACGAGCAGTACTTC. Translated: CASSLEGQGLNEQYF.

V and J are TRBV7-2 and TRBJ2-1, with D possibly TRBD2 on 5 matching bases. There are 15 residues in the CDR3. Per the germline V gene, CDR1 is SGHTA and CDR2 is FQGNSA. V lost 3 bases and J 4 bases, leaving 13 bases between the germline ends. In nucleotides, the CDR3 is TGTGCCAGCAGCTTCGCGTCGGGGTTGTACAATGAGCAGTTCTTC. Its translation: CASSFASGLYNEQFF. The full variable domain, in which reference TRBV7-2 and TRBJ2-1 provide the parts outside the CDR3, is GAGVSQSPSNKVTEKGKDVELRCDPISGHTALYWYRQSLGQGLEFLIYFQGNSAPDKSGLPSDRFSAERTGGSVSTLTIQRTQQEDSAVYLCASSFASGLYNEQFFGPGTRLTVL.

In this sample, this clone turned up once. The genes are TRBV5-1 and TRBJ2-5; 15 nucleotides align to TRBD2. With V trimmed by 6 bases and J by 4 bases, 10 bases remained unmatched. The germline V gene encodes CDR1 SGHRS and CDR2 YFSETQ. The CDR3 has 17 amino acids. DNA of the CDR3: TGCGCCAGCACCCGTGGACTAGCGGGGGGGCAAGGAGAGACCCAGTACTTC. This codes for CASTRGLAGGQGETQYF.

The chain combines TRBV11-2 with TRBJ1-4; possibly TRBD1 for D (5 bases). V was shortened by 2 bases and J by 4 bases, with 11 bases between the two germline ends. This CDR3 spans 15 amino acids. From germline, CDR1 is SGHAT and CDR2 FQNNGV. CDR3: CASSLTTGYNEKLFF. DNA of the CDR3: TGTGCCAGCAGCTTAACTACAGGTTATAATGAAAAACTGTTTTTT.

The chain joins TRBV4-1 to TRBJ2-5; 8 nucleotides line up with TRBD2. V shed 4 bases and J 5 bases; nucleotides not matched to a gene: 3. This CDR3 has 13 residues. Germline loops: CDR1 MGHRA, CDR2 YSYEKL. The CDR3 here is CASSLGLGETQYF. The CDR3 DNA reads TGCGCCAGCAGCCTGGGACTAGGGGAGACCCAGTACTTC.

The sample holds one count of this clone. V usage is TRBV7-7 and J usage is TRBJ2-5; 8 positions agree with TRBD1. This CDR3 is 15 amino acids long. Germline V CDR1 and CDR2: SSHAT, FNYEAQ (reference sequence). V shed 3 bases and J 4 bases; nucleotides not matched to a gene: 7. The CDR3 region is CASSFQQGGAETQYF. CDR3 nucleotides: TGTGCCAGCAGCTTCCAACAGGGGGGAGCAGAGACCCAGTACTTC.

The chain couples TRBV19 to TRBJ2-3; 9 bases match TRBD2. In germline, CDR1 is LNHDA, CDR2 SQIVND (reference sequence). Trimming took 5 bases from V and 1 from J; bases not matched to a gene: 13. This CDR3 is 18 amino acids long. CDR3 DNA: TGTGCCAGTAGTGACGGAGCGGGGGGCACCACTGGCACAGATACGCAGTATTTT. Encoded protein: CASSDGAGGTTGTDTQYF. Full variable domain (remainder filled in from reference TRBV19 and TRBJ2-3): DGGITQSPKYLFRKEGQNVTLSCEQNLNHDAMYWYRQDPGQGLRLIYYSQIVNDFQKGDIAEGYSVSREKKESFPLTVTSAQKNPTAFYLCASSDGAGGTTGTDTQYFGPGTRLTVL.

The CDR3 sequence: CASSQTDRGGGYTF. The DNA for the CDR3 is TGTGCCAGCAGCCAAACCGACAGGGGCGGCGGCTACACCTTC. The chain uses TRBV3-1 (or the pseudogene TRBV3-2) and TRBJ1-2, with TRBD1 matching over 8 bases. CDR3 length equals 14 residues. CDR1 is LGHDT, CDR2 YNNKEL, per germline (reference sequence). V dropped 2 bases and J dropped 8; count of bases not matched to a gene: 7.

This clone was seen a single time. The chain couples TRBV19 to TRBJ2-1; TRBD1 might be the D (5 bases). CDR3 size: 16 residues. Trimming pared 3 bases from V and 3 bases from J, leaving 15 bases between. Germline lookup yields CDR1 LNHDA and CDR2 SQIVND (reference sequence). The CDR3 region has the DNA TGTGCCAGTAGTATCCGAGACAGATTAAGCTACAATGAGCAGTTCTTC. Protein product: CASSIRDRLSYNEQFF.

This CDR3 reads CASSLGQVGTEAFF. The CDR3, as DNA: TGCGCCAGCAGCTTGGGACAGGTCGGTACTGAAGCTTTCTTT. The chain is built from TRBV5-1 and TRBJ1-1, with D possibly being TRBD1 (6 bases). The CDR3 extends over 14 amino acids. Germline loops: CDR1 SGHRS, CDR2 YFSETQ. Deletions cut 0 bases from V and 5 bases from J, with 11 bases between.

CDR3 sequence reads: CATNRGLSPPGTQYF. The CDR3 DNA sequence: TGTGCCACAAACAGAGGGCTCTCACCCCCGGGTACGCAGTATTTT. The rearrangement links TRBV19 to TRBJ2-3, with D perhaps TRBD2 (5 bases). Germline V gene lookup returns CDR1 LNHDA and CDR2 SQIVND (reference sequence). The CDR3 covers 15 residues. V was cut by 10 bases and J by 8 bases, with 25 bases left in between.

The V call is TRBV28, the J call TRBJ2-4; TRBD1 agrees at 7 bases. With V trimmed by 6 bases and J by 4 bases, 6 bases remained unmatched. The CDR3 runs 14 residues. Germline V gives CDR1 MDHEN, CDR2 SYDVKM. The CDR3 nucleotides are TGTGCCAGCAGCCTGGGACAGCGAAAAAACATTCAGTACTTC. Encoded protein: CASSLGQRKNIQYF.

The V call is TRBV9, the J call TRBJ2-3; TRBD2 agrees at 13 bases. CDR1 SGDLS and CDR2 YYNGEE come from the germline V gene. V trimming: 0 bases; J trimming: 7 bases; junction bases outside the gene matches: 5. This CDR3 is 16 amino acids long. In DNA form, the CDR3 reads TGTGCCAGCAGCGTAGGAGGGACTAGCGGGGTGTATACGCAGTATTTT. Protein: CASSVGGTSGVYTQYF.

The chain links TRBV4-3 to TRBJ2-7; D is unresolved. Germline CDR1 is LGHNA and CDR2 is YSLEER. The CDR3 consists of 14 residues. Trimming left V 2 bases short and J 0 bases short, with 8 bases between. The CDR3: CASSQIHGSYEQYF. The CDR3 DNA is TGCGCCAGCAGCCAAATACATGGCTCCTACGAGCAGTACTTC.

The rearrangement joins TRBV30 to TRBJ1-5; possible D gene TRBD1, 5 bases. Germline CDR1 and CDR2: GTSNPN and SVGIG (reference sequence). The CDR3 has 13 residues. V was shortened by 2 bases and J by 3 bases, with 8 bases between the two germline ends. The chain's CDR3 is CAWSMGLNQPQHF. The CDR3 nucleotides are TGTGCCTGGAGTATGGGACTCAATCAGCCCCAGCATTTT.

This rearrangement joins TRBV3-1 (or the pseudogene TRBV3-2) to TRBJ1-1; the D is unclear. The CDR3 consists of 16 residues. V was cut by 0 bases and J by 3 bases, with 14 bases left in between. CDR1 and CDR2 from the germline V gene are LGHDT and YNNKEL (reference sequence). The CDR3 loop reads CASSQEPRVGDTEAFF. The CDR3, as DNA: TGTGCCAGCAGCCAAGAGCCGAGGGTGGGTGACACTGAAGCTTTCTTT.

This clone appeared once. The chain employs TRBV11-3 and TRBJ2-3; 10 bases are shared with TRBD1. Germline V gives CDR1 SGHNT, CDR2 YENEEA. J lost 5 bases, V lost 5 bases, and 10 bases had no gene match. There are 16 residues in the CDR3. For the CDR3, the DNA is TGTGCCAGCAGCCCGACAGGGGACAGGGGCATAGATACGCAGTATTTT. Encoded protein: CASSPTGDRGIDTQYF.

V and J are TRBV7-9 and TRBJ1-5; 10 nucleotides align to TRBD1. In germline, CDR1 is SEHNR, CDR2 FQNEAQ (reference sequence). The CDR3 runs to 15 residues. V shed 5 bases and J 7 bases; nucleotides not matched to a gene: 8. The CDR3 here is CASSRTGTGEQPQHF. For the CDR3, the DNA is TGTGCCAGCAGCCGAACCGGGACAGGGGAACAGCCCCAGCATTTT.